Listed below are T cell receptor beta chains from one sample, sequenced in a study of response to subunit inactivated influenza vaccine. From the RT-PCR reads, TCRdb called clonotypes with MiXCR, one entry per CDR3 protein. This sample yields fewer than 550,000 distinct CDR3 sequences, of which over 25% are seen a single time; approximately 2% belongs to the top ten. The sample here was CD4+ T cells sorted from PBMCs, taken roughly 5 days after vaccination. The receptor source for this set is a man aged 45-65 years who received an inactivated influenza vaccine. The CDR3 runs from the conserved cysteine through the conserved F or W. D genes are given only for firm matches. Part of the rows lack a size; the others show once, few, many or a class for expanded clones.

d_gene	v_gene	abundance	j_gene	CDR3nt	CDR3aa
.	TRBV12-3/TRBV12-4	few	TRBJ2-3	TGTGCCAGCAGTCGATCCGGGCCTGCGTCAGGGAGGCAGTATTTT	CASSRSGPASGRQYF
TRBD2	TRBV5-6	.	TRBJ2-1	TGTGCCAGCAGCTTGGTTTCCAGCGGGAGTAATTATGAGCAGTTCTTC	CASSLVSSGSNYEQFF
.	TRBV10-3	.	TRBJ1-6	TGTGCCATCAGTGAGTCTGGGGGGGCTAATTCACCCCTCCACTTT	CAISESGGANSPLHF
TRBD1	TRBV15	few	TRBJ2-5	TGTGCCACCAGCCGGGACAGGGGAAAGGAAGAGACCCAGTACTTC	CATSRDRGKEETQYF
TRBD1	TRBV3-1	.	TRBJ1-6	TGTGCCAGCAGCGGGGGACAGGGCAGCTCACCCCTCCACTTT	CASSGGQGSSPLHF
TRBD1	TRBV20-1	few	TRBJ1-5	TGCAGTGCTAGAGCAGAGGCAGGGGGCGGGCAGCCCCAGCATTTT	CSARAEAGGGQPQHF
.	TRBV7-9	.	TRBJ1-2	TGTGCCAGCAGCTTAGCGAGGCCAGTCCTTGACTATGGCTACACCTTC	CASSLARPVLDYGYTF
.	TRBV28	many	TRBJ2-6	TGTGCCAGCAGGACCTCTGGGGCCAACGTCCTGACTTTC	CASRTSGANVLTF
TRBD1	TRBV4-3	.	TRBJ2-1	TGCGCCAGCAGCCAAGGAAGGATGACAGGGTGGGATGAGCAGTTCTTC	CASSQGRMTGWDEQFF
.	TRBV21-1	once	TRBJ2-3	TGTGCCAGCAGCCCGGATAGGGGACACTTAAGGGGAGATACGCAGTATTTT	CASSPDRGHLRGDTQYF
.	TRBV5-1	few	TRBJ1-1	TGCGCCAGCAGCTTTGGGGGGCGGACTGAAGCTTTCTTT	CASSFGGRTEAFF
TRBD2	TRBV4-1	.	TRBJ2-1	TGCGCCAGCAGCCAAAGCGGGGGATTCTCCTACAATGAGCAGTTCTTC	CASSQSGGFSYNEQFF
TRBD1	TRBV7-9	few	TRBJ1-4	TGTGCCAGCAGCTTTCATGGGACAGGGAAAGAAAAACTGTTTTTT	CASSFHGTGKEKLFF
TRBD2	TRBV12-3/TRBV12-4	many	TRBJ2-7	TGTGCCAGCACCCTAAGCGGGGGGGTTTCCTACGAGCAGTACTTC	CASTLSGGVSYEQYF
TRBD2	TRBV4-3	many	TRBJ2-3	TGCGCCAGCAGCCAATCACGTGCTAGCGGAAGCACAGATACGCAGTATTTT	CASSQSRASGSTDTQYF
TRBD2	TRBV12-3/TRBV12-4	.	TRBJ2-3	TGTGCCAGCAGCCTGGGACTAGCGGTTACTAGCACAGATACGCAGTATTTT	CASSLGLAVTSTDTQYF
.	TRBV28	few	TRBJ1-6	TGTGCCAGCAGTCCCGATTGGGATTCACCCCTCCACTTT	CASSPDWDSPLHF
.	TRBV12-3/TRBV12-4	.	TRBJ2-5	TGTGCCAGCAGTTTAGCCAACAGGGAGTGGGCCCAGTACTTC	CASSLANREWAQYF
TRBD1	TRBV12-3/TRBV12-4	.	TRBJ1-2	TGTGCCAGCAGTTTATTTACAGGGGGCGCAAATGGTGGCTACACCTTC	CASSLFTGGANGGYTF
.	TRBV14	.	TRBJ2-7	TGTGCCAGCAGCCTCATTCCCCAGGGGCAGCAGTACTTC	CASSLIPQGQQYF
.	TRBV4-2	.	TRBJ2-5	TGTGCCAGCAGCCGGAGGGCGGGGATGGGAGAGACCCAGTACTTC	CASSRRAGMGETQYF
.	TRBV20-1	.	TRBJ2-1	TGCAGTGCTACCCCGGGGGACAGCTTCAATGAGCAGTTCTTC	CSATPGDSFNEQFF
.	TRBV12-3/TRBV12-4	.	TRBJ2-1	TGTGCCAGCAGTTTAGAAGGACTCGTATACAATGAGCAGTTCTTC	CASSLEGLVYNEQFF
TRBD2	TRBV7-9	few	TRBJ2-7	TGTGCCAGCAGCTTCGGGTTAGCGGGACCTAGCTACGAGCAGTACTTC	CASSFGLAGPSYEQYF
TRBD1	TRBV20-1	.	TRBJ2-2	TGCAGTGCTTCTAGGACAGGGCAGAGGGAGCTGTTTTTT	CSASRTGQRELFF
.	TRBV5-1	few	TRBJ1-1	TGCGCCAGCAGCTCGGGACAAAGGAGCCCTGAAGCTTTCTTT	CASSSGQRSPEAFF
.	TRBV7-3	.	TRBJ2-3	TGTGCCAGTTCGGGAAGTTCTAGCACAGATACGCAGTATTTT	CASSGSSSTDTQYF
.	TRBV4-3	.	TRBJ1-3	TGCGCCAGCAGCCAAGATGCGGCAGGGGAACAAAAATACACCATATATTTT	CASSQDAAGEQKYTIYF
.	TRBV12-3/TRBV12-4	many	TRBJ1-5	TGTGCCAGCAGACGACAGGACAATCAGCCCCAGCATTTT	CASRRQDNQPQHF
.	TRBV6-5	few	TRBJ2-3	TGTGCCAGCAGTTCCCCCTACAGGGGAGGTACGCAGTATTTT	CASSSPYRGGTQYF
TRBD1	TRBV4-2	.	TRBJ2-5	TGTGCCAGCAGCACCCCGGGACAGGGCGAAGAGACCCAGTACTTC	CASSTPGQGEETQYF
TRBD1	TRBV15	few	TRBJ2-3	TGTGCCACCAGCGACCGGGACAGACGCACAGATACGCAGTATTTT	CATSDRDRRTDTQYF
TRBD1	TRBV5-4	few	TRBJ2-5	TGTGCCAGCAGCACGGAGAGGGACAGGGGTTATGAGACCCAGTACTTC	CASSTERDRGYETQYF
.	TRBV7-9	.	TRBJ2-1	TGTGCCAGCAGCCCCGACTGGCTACACAATGAGCAGTTCTTC	CASSPDWLHNEQFF
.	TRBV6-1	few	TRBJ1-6	TGTGCCAGCAGGGAATTTCTACAGGGTGGCTCACCCCTCCACTTT	CASREFLQGGSPLHF
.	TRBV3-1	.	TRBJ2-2	TGTGCCAGCAGCCAAGTACGCGTTAAGGAGTCGGGGGAGCTGTTTTTT	CASSQVRVKESGELFF
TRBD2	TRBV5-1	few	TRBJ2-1	TGCGCCAGCAGCCCTCCAGCGGGGGGGCGTAGTGAGCAGTTCTTC	CASSPPAGGRSEQFF
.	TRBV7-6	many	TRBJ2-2	TGTGCCAGCAGCCTAAACGGGGGTTCTAACACCGGGGAGCTGTTTTTT	CASSLNGGSNTGELFF
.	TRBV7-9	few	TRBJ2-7	TGTGCCAGCAGCCCCGGTTGGGGCGAGCAGTACTTC	CASSPGWGEQYF
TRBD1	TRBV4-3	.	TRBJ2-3	TGCGCCAGCAGCCAAGAACACAGGGGTAGCGCAGATACGCAGTATTTT	CASSQEHRGSADTQYF
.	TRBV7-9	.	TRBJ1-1	TGTGCCAGCAGCCGAGGTCAGGCTATGAACACTGAAGCTTTCTTT	CASSRGQAMNTEAFF
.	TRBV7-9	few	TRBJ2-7	TGTGCCAGCAGCCCCCGTGGAACCTACGAGCAGTACTTC	CASSPRGTYEQYF
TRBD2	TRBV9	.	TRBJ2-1	TGTGCCAGCATTCTCCCGACTAGCGGGGGGGCCTATACCTCCTACAATGAGCAGTTCTTC	CASILPTSGGAYTSYNEQFF
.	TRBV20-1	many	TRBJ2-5	TGCAGTGCCTCTGAGACCAGGGCGGGCCATCGGTCCCAGTACTTC	CSASETRAGHRSQYF
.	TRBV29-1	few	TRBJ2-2	TGCAGCGTGAGTGGGAGAGGTACCGGGGAGCTGTTTTTT	CSVSGRGTGELFF
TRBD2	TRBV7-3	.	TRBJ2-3	TGTGCCAGCGACGGGGGACTATATCCCGATACGCAGTATTTT	CASDGGLYPDTQYF
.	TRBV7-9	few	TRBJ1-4	TGTGCCAGCAGCACAGGACAACGGACGGAAAAACTGTTTTTT	CASSTGQRTEKLFF
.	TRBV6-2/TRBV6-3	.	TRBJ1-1	TGTGCCAGCAGTTACGGTCGACGGGGCACTGAAGCTTTCTTT	CASSYGRRGTEAFF
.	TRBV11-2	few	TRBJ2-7	TGTGCCAGCAGGCCTATGGCAGCGACCTACGAGCAGTACTTC	CASRPMAATYEQYF
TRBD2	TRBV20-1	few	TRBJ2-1	TGCAGTGCCCCGAGGGCGACTAGCGGGAACAATGAGCAGTTCTTC	CSAPRATSGNNEQFF
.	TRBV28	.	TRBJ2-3	TGTGCCAGCAGCCCCTGGACGGGGAGCACAGATACGCAGTATTTT	CASSPWTGSTDTQYF
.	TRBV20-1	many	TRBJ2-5	TGCAGTGCTAGTCCCAGGGTTTTGAAGACCCAGTACTTC	CSASPRVLKTQYF
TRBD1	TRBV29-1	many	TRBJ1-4	TGCAGCGTTGCAGGGGGCGATGAAAAACTGTTTTTT	CSVAGGDEKLFF
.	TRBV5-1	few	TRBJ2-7	TGCGCCAGCAGCGTCGACTTACCCTGGGGGATCTACGAGCAGTACTTC	CASSVDLPWGIYEQYF
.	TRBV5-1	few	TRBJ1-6	TGCGCCAGCAGCTTCAGGGGTGTCTATAATTCACCCCTCCACTTT	CASSFRGVYNSPLHF
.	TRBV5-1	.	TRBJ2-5	TGCGCCAGCAGCCTAGGACAACCCGGGGAGACCCAGTACTTC	CASSLGQPGETQYF
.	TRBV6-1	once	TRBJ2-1	TGTGCCACCAAGGGTAGGGGGGGCGGATACAATGAGCAGTTCTTC	CATKGRGGGYNEQFF
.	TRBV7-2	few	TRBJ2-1	TGTGCCAGCAACCCCGGGTACTACAATGAGCAGTTCTTC	CASNPGYYNEQFF
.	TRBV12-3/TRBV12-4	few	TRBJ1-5	TGTGCCAGCAGTGTTAGTTCTGGACAGTATAGCAATCAGCCCCAGCATTTT	CASSVSSGQYSNQPQHF
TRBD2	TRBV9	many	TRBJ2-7	TGTGCCAGCAGCGTAGGAATTAGCGGGAGTCGCTACGAGCAGTACTTC	CASSVGISGSRYEQYF